This entry describes one T cell receptor (beta chain). Its target is unknown. Profiling relied on immunoSEQ multiplex PCR, and the TCRdb table lists in-frame clones only, not all of them. The table lists about 680,000 clones, around 72% of them singletons. Negatively enriched CD4+ T cells were divided by CD45RA into naive and memory. The V and J ends lost 0 bases and 0 bases respectively, with 16 bases between them. The CDR3 covers 18 residues. Germline V gene data show CDR1 as SGHRS and CDR2 as YFSETQ. This entry comes from a study of shared clonotypes between healthy human individuals. Study-wide points: Collection of samples was limited to blood; tissue repertoires likely differ.

The sequence was obtained from a young woman in good health. Input material: memory CD4+ T cells sorted from blood. Subset in this sample: CD45RA-negative fraction. The chain couples TRBV5-1 to TRBJ2-1, with D unresolved. CDR3 DNA: TGCGCCAGCAGCTTGGACTATGGCGGACCAAGCTCCTACAATGAGCAGTTCTTC. Translated, it gives CASSLDYGGPSSYNEQFF.